These 26 T cell receptor beta chains came from one sample sequenced in a study of cytomegalovirus exposure and HLA in healthy donors. Amplification used 60 Vbeta primers and 13 Jbeta primers. Using immunoSEQ multiplex PCR, the repertoire was profiled, and TCRdb retains in-frame clones only, with some absent. Among tens of thousands of clones, about 75% were seen once, and the ten largest hold approximately 22%. The sequencing sample was made of PBMCs. The receptors shown here come from a woman between 40 and 55 years old in good health and CMV-seropositive.

The chain carries TRBV9 and TRBJ1-3; no reliable D call. Trimming shortened V by 4 bases and J by 9 bases, and 14 bases separated the two germline ends. The CDR3 is 13 amino acids. The germline CDR1 and CDR2 sequences are SGDLS and YYNGEE. CDR3 DNA: TGTGCCAGCAGCCCCCCCACCCGAGGCACCATATATTTT. As protein: CASSPPTRGTIYF.

The CDR3 region has the DNA TGTGCCAGCAGCCCCAAGCCCGGGGGAGGAAATACGCAGTATTTT. Translated, it gives CASSPKPGGGNTQYF. The gene calls are TRBV7-9 and TRBJ2-3, with a possible D match to TRBD2 (6 bases). The CDR3 is made up of 15 amino acids. Germline lookup yields CDR1 SEHNR and CDR2 FQNEAQ (reference sequence). The V gene lost 5 bases and the J gene lost 7 bases, with 19 bases spanning the gap.

This clone was seen only once. The rearrangement links TRBV9 to TRBJ1-2, with 7 bases identical to TRBD1. J gave up 3 bases and V 6 bases, and 11 bases lay outside the gene matches. The CDR3 runs 15 residues. Looked up from germline, CDR1 is SGDLS and CDR2 is YYNGEE. For the CDR3, the DNA is TGTGCCAGCACTCCAAGGAACAGGGGAGACTATGGCTACACCTTC. This gives the protein CASTPRNRGDYGYTF.

In the case of this clone: Distinct nucleotide sequences in the sample also encode this CDR3. The CDR3 here is CASSERENYGYTF. CDR3 DNA: TGTGCCAGCAGTGAAAGGGAGAACTATGGCTACACCTTC. The chain joins TRBV6-1 to TRBJ1-2; no definite D call. The V gene lost 2 bases and the J gene lost 2 bases, with 6 bases spanning the gap. Germline CDR1 MNHNS, CDR2 SASEGT. The CDR3 spans 13 residues.

This chain joins TRBV5-1 and TRBJ2-7, with 7 positions matching TRBD1. The CDR3 has 14 amino acids. Looked up from germline, CDR1 is SGHRS and CDR2 is YFSETQ. V dropped 2 bases and J dropped 5; count of bases not matched to a gene: 7. CDR3: CASSFRGRGDEQYF. The CDR3 coding sequence is TGCGCCAGCAGCTTTAGGGGGCGAGGGGACGAGCAGTACTTC. Filled out from reference TRBV5-1 and TRBJ2-7, the complete variable domain reads KAGVTQTPRYLIKTRGQQVTLSCSPISGHRSVSWYQQTPGQGLQFLFEYFSETQRNKGNFPGRFSGRQFSNSRSEMNVSTLELGDSALYLCASSFRGRGDEQYFGPGTRLTVT.

The chain employs TRBV6-5 and TRBJ1-3; D remains unclear. CDR3 size: 15 residues. Trimming removed 5 bases from V and 0 bases from J, with 11 bases in between. Germline CDR1 and CDR2: MNHEY and SVGAGI. In DNA form, the CDR3 reads TGTGCCAGCAGTGCTGGGCCTCTCTCTGGAAACACCATATATTTT. Translation gives CASSAGPLSGNTIYF.

The rearrangement joins TRBV6-1 to TRBJ2-7; TRBD2 aligns across 8 bases. The CDR3 length is 14 residues. After removal of 5 bases from V and 2 bases from J, the junction contained 5 bases not matched to a gene. CDR1 is MNHNS and CDR2 is SASEGT in the germline V gene. The CDR3 nucleotides read TGTGCCAGCAGTATAGCGGGGAGGACCTACGAGCAGTACTTC. Translated: CASSIAGRTYEQYF.

The chain has TRBV27 and TRBJ1-5; D possibly corresponds to TRBD1 (5 bases). The CDR3 covers 15 residues. Germline CDR1 MNHEY, CDR2 SMNVEV (reference sequence). V lost 4 bases and J lost 0, with 10 bases in between. The CDR3 region has the DNA TGTGCCAGCAGTTCCCGGGGGTATAGCAATCAGCCCCAGCATTTT. It codes for CASSSRGYSNQPQHF.

The chain recombines TRBV4-1 with TRBJ2-6; 12 bases are shared with TRBD1. The CDR3 spans 18 residues. The trim removed 0 bases at V and 2 bases at J, leaving 2 bases unmatched. Germline lookup yields CDR1 MGHRA and CDR2 YSYEKL. The CDR3, as DNA: TGCGCCAGCAGCCAAGAGGGACAGGGGGCTACTGGGGCCAACGTCCTGACTTTC. Its protein is CASSQEGQGATGANVLTF.

This clone showed up just once. V gene TRBV11-1 combines with J gene TRBJ2-3; 8 bases fit TRBD2. This CDR3 has 16 amino acids. V trimming: 4 bases; J trimming: 0 bases; junction bases outside the gene matches: 6. Germline V gene lookup returns CDR1 SGHAT and CDR2 FQDESV (reference sequence). The CDR3 region is CASSSNQRGSTDTQYF. CDR3 sequence (DNA): TGTGCCAGCAGCTCCAACCAGCGGGGGAGCACAGATACGCAGTATTTT.

This clone was found a few times. V is TRBV11-3 and J is TRBJ1-1, with D uncertain. Trimming shortened V by 2 bases and J by 3 bases, and 7 bases separated the two germline ends. This CDR3 is built from 13 residues. Germline CDR1 and CDR2: SGHNT and YENEEA. The CDR3 DNA follows: TGTGCCAGCAGCTTACGCGGGGACACTGAAGCTTTCTTT. Translated, it gives CASSLRGDTEAFF.

The rearrangement links TRBV6-6 to TRBJ1-1; a possible D gene is TRBD1 (5 bases). This CDR3 is 13 amino acids long. Trimming removed 2 bases from V and 1 base from J, with 5 bases in between. Germline lookup yields CDR1 MNHNY and CDR2 SVGAGI (reference sequence). The DNA for the CDR3 is TGTGCCAGCAGTTACCAGGGGAACACTGAAGCTTTCTTT. Encoded protein: CASSYQGNTEAFF.

This chain links TRBV30 with TRBJ1-1; D remains unclear. The CDR3 is 13 residues long. The V end was cut by 0 bases, the J end by 1 base, with 6 bases between. Germline lookup yields CDR1 GTSNPN and CDR2 SVGIG (reference sequence). As DNA, the CDR3 is TGTGCCTGGAGTGTAACTAGGAACACTGAAGCTTTCTTT. Its protein is CAWSVTRNTEAFF.

The chain couples TRBV30 to TRBJ2-7, with TRBD1 identical over 9 bases. Germline loops: CDR1 GTSNPN, CDR2 SVGIG (reference sequence). There are 13 residues in the CDR3. Trimming at V came to 3 bases and at J to 3 bases, leaving 3 bases not matched to a gene. DNA of the CDR3: TGTGCCTGGAGCGCGGGACAGGGCTACGAGCAGTACTTC. Amino acids: CAWSAGQGYEQYF.

CDR3 residues: CASSVTVYGYTF. DNA of the CDR3: TGTGCCAGCAGTGTAACGGTCTATGGCTACACCTTC. The chain has TRBV6-1 and TRBJ1-2; unclear D gene. The V end lost 4 bases, the J end lost 4 bases, and 7 bases lay between the germline ends. Germline V gene data show CDR1 as MNHNS and CDR2 as SASEGT. This CDR3 contains 12 residues.

This clone was counted a single time. The chain uses TRBV4-3 and TRBJ2-7; D not resolved. CDR3 length: 14 amino acids. Germline V gene lookup returns CDR1 LGHNA and CDR2 YSLEER. V lost 0 bases and J lost 0, with 6 bases in between. The CDR3 nucleotides read TGCGCCAGCAGCCAAGATAGTGGCTCCTACGAGCAGTACTTC. This codes for CASSQDSGSYEQYF.

V gene TRBV2 combines with J gene TRBJ2-2; possible D gene TRBD1, 6 bases. V lost 4 bases and J 12 bases, leaving 27 bases between the germline ends. Germline assignment: CDR1 SNHLY and CDR2 FYNNEI. This CDR3 comprises 17 residues. CDR3 nucleotide sequence: TGTGCCAGCAGTGGTCAAAGAACTTGGGACACCCAAAATAAGCTGTTTTTT. Translating it yields CASSGQRTWDTQNKLFF.

By sample share, this clone is medium-sized. J is TRBJ1-3 and V is TRBV10-2; tentative D call: TRBD1 (6 bases). Germline CDR1 and CDR2: WSHSY and SAAADI. CDR3 length: 13 amino acids. The germline V and J ends were trimmed by 6 bases and 4 bases, with 10 bases remaining between them. CDR3: CASRDGQGNTIYF. CDR3 DNA sequence: TGCGCCAGCAGGGATGGACAGGGAAACACCATATATTTT.

The table lists this clone with a few counts. CDR3 region: CASLGQMNTEAFF. In nucleotides, the CDR3 is TGTGCCAGTCTGGGACAGATGAACACTGAAGCTTTCTTT. The rearrangement uses TRBV19 and TRBJ1-1; 7 nucleotides line up with TRBD1. The CDR3 consists of 13 residues. J gave up 0 bases and V 8 bases, and 3 bases lay outside the gene matches. Per the germline V gene, CDR1 is LNHDA and CDR2 is SQIVND (reference sequence).

The chain uses TRBV5-1 and TRBJ2-3, with D hard to call. Germline-derived CDR1 and CDR2 are SGHRS and YFSETQ. V dropped 0 bases and J dropped 1 base, with 6 bases sitting between them. The CDR3 has 14 amino acids. The CDR3 here is CASSLGSGTDTQYF. As DNA, the CDR3 is TGCGCCAGCAGCTTGGGATCGGGCACAGATACGCAGTATTTT.

This clone was detected a few times. The gene calls are TRBV27 and TRBJ2-7; TRBD1 matches 10 bases. The CDR3 runs to 13 residues. V shed 5 bases, J shed 7 bases, and the junction held 5 bases outside the gene matches. Germline V CDR1 and CDR2: MNHEY, SMNVEV (reference sequence). The CDR3 DNA reads as TGTGCCAGCAGTGTGGACAGGGGGGGAGAGCAGTACTTC. As protein: CASSVDRGGEQYF.

V gene TRBV5-3 combines with J gene TRBJ1-1; D possibly corresponds to TRBD1 (6 bases). TRBV5-3 is designated an ORF whose function remains uncertain. The CDR3 spans 12 residues. V gave up 4 bases and J gave up 7 bases, with 11 bases separating them. The CDR3 loop reads CARSLTDSEAFF. In DNA form, the CDR3 reads TGTGCCAGAAGCCTAACGGACAGTGAAGCTTTCTTT.

The chain links TRBV7-6 to TRBJ2-5; tentative D call: TRBD1 (5 bases). The V gene lost 5 bases and the J gene lost 0 bases, with 16 bases spanning the gap. Germline V gives CDR1 SGHVS, CDR2 FNYEAQ. The CDR3 contains 16 residues. As DNA, the CDR3 is TGTGCCAGCAGCGTAGACAGTTCTCGATACCAAGAGACCCAGTACTTC. Translation: CASSVDSSRYQETQYF.

The chain links TRBV21-1 to TRBJ2-3; the DNA was not used to check the table's D call, TRBD2. TRBV21-1 is designated a pseudogene. There are 19 residues in the CDR3. In DNA, the CDR3 is TGTGCCAGCAGCAAAGGCGGCGAGCGGGGGGGCCATTTTCCAGATACGCAGTATTTT. Its translation: CASSKGGERGGHFPDTQYF.

This chain links TRBV12-5 with TRBJ2-1, with 9 bases that match TRBD1. The trim removed 6 bases at V and 5 bases at J, leaving 5 bases unmatched. CDR1 LGHNT and CDR2 FRNRAP come from the germline V gene. CDR3 length equals 14 residues. The CDR3 loop reads CASGPRTGDNEQFF. The CDR3 region has the DNA TGTGCTAGTGGCCCAAGGACAGGGGACAATGAGCAGTTCTTC.

This chain links TRBV25-1 with TRBJ1-4; TRBD1 matches 8 bases. The germline CDR1 and CDR2 sequences are MGHDK and SYGVNS. Losses at the gene ends were 2 bases for V and 6 bases for J; bases not matched to a gene: 5. This CDR3 is built from 15 residues. The CDR3 DNA is TGTGCCAGCAGTGAACCCAGGGGGCGGGATGAAAAACTGTTTTTT. Encoded protein: CASSEPRGRDEKLFF.